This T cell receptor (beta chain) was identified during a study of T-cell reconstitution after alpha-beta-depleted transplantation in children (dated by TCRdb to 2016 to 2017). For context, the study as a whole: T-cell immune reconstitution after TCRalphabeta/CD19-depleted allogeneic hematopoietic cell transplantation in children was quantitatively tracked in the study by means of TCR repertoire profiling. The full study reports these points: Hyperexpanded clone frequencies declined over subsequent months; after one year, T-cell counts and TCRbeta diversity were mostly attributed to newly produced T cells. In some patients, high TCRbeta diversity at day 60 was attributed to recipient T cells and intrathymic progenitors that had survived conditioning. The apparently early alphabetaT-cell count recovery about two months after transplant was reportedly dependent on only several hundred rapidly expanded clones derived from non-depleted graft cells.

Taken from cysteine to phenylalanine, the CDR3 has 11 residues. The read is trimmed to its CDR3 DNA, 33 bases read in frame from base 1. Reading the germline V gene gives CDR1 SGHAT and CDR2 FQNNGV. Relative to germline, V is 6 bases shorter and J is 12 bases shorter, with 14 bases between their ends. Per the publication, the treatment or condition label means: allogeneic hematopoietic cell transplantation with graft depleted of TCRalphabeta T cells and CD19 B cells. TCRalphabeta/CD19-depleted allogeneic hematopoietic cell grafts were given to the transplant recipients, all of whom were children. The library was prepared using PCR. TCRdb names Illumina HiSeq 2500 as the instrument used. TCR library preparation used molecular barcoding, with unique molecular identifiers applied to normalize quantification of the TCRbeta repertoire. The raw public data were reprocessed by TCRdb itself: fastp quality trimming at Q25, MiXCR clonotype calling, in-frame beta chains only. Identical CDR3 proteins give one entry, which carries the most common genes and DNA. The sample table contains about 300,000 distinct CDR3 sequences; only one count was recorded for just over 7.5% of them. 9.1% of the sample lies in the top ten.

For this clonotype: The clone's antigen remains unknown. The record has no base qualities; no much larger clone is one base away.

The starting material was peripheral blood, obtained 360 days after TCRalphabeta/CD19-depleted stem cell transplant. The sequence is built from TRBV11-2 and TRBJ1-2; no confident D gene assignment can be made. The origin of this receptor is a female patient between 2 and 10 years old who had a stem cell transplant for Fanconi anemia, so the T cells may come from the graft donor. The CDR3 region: CASSFMGRDTF. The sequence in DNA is TGTGCCAGCAGTTTCATGGGTCGGGACACCTTC.